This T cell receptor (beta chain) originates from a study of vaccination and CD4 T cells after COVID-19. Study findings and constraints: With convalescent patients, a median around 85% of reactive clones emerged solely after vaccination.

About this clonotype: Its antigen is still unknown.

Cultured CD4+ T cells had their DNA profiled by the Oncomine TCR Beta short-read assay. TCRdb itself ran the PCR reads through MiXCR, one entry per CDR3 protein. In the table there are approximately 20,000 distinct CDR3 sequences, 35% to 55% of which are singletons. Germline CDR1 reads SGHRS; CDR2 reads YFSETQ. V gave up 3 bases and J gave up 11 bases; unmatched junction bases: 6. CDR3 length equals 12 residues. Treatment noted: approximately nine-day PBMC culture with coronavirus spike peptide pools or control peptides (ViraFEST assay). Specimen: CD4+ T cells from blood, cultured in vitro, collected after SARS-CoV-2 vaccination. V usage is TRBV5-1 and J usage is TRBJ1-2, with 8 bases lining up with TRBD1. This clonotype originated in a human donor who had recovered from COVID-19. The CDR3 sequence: CASSYGQGVYTF. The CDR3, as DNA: TGCGCCAGCAGCTACGGACAGGGTGTTTACACCTTC.